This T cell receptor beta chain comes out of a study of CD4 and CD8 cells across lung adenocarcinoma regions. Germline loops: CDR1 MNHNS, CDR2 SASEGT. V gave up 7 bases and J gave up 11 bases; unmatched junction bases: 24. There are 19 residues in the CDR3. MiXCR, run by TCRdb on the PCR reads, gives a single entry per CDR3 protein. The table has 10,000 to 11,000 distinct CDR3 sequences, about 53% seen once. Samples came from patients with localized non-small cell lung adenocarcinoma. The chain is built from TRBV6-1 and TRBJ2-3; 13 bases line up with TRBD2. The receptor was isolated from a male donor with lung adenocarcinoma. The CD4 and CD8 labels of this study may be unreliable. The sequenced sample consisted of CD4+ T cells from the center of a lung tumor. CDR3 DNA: TGTGCCAGCACCTCCGCGGGACTAGCGGGGATAAGTGGCAAAAACATGCAGTATTTT. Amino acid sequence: CASTSAGLAGISGKNMQYF.